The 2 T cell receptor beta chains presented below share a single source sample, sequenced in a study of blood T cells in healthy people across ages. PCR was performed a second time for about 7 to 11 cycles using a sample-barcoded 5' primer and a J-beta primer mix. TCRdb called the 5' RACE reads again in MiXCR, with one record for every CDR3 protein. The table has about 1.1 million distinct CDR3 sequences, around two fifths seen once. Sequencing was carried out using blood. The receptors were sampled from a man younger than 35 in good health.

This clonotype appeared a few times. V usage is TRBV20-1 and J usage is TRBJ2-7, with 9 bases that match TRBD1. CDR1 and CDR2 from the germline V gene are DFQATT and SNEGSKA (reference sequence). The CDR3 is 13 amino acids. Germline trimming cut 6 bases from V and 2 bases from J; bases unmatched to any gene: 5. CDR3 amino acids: CSANDRGTYEQYF. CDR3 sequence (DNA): TGCAGTGCCAACGACAGGGGGACCTACGAGCAGTACTTC.

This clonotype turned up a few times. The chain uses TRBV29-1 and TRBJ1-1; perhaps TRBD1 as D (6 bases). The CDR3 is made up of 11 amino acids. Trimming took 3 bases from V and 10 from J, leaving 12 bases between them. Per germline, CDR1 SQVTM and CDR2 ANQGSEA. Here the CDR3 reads CSVDTGWAAFF. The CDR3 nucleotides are TGCAGCGTTGACACAGGGTGGGCAGCTTTCTTT.